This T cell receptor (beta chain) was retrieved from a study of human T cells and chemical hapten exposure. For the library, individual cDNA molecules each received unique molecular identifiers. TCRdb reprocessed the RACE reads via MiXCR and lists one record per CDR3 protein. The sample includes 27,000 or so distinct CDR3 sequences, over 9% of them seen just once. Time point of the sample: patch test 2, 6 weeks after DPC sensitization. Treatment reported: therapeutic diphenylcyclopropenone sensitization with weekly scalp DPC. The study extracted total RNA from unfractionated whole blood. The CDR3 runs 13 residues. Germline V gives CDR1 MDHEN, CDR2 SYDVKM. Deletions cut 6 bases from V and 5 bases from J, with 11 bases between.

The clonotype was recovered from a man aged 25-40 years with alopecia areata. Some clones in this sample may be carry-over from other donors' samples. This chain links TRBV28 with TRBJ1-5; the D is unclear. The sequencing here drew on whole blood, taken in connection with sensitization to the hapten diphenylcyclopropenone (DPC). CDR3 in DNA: TGTGCCAGCAGGGACCCGGACCATCAGCCCCAGCATTTT. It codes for CASRDPDHQPQHF.